The 15 T cell receptor beta chains below all came from one sample that was sequenced in a study of metastatic and nonmetastatic thyroid tumors. All patients were treatment-naive before thyroid surgery. TCRdb re-clonotyped the PCR reads via MiXCR. The sample lists some 15,000 clones; about 33% were seen once. The sequencing input was tumor tissue. These receptors were collected from a male donor with papillary thyroid cancer or a benign thyroid nodule (not recorded which). Some clones in this sample may be carry-over from other donors' samples.

V usage is TRBV30 and J usage is TRBJ1-2, with 8 bases that match TRBD1. CDR1 is GTSNPN, CDR2 SVGIG, per germline (reference sequence). The CDR3 spans 15 residues. V shed 3 bases and J 7 bases; nucleotides not matched to a gene: 13. Written as DNA, the CDR3 is TGTGCCTGGAGAGGGGGGGACAGGCGCGCCCTTGGCTACACCTTC. This translates into CAWRGGDRRALGYTF. Variable domain in full (rest from reference TRBV30 and TRBJ1-2): SQTIHQWPATLVQPVGSPLSLECTVEGTSNPNLYWYRQAAGRGLQLLFYSVGIGQISSEVPQNLSASRPQDRQFILSSKKLLLSDSGFYLCAWRGGDRRALGYTFGSGTRLTVV.

This clone was observed a few times. V usage is TRBV19 and J usage is TRBJ2-7; D is unresolved. Trimming removed 3 bases at V and 1 base at J, with 4 bases between. The CDR3 covers 12 residues. CDR1 is LNHDA and CDR2 is SQIVND in the germline V gene (reference sequence). CDR3 nucleotides: TGTGCCAGTAGTATGGTTTCCTACGAGCAGTACTTC. It encodes CASSMVSYEQYF.

The rearrangement uses TRBV30 and TRBJ1-1; D remains unclear. This CDR3 contains 13 residues. V lost 0 bases to trimming and J lost 0 bases, with 5 bases between them. The germline V gene encodes CDR1 GTSNPN and CDR2 SVGIG (reference sequence). The CDR3 spells CAWSVRVNTEAFF. CDR3 in DNA: TGTGCCTGGAGTGTACGAGTGAACACTGAAGCTTTCTTT.

A few counts support this clone. The chain employs TRBV6-2 or TRBV6-3 and TRBJ2-7; 9 bases fit TRBD2. CDR1 is MNHEY and CDR2 is SVGEGT in the germline V gene. Germline trimming cut 2 bases from V and 2 bases from J; bases unmatched to any gene: 4. This CDR3 comprises 15 residues. CDR3 sequence (DNA): TGTGCCAGCAGTTACGAAGCTAGCGGGGCCTACGAGCAGTACTTC. Translating it yields CASSYEASGAYEQYF.

On this clone itself: Compared with germline, one end of the junction differs, possibly owing to a read error. V and J are TRBV19 and TRBJ2-4, with D unclear. Germline assignment: CDR1 LNHDA and CDR2 SQIVND (reference sequence). The CDR3 is made up of 12 amino acids. The CDR3 spells CASTQRWLSLDF. The CDR3 DNA is TGTGCCAGTACCCAAAGGTGGCTTTCTTTAGACTTC.

This clone was seen more than once but under ten times. This specimen includes other DNA sequences encoding the same CDR3. The rearrangement links TRBV20-1 to TRBJ2-1; TRBD1 agrees at 9 bases. The CDR3 length is 14 residues. V was pared by 1 base and J by 4 bases, with 2 bases of the junction left unmatched. Germline CDR1 DFQATT, CDR2 SNEGSKA (reference sequence). The CDR3 DNA sequence: TGCAGTGCTAGAGGGGACAGGGATTACAATGAGCAGTTCTTC. As protein: CSARGDRDYNEQFF.

This clone was observed once. V usage is TRBV5-1 and J usage is TRBJ1-6, with D possibly being TRBD1 (6 bases). From germline, CDR1 is SGHRS and CDR2 YFSETQ. The CDR3 runs 17 residues. V lost 10 bases, J lost 5 bases, and 25 bases lay in between. CDR3 sequence (DNA): TGCGCCGACAGCTTGGTCCAGGGGTGCGGAAATAATTCACCCCTCCACTTT. Amino acids: CADSLVQGCGNNSPLHF.

The chain combines TRBV5-5 with TRBJ2-7; 7 bases align to TRBD1. V lost 4 bases, J lost 6 bases, and 13 bases stayed unmatched. Germline values: CDR1 SGHKS, CDR2 YYEKEE (reference sequence). The CDR3 has 15 residues. CDR3 amino acids: CASSRRDSLHSEQYF. CDR3 DNA: TGTGCCAGCAGCCGCCGGGACAGCCTACATTCCGAGCAGTACTTC.

V gene TRBV5-1 combines with J gene TRBJ2-3; 9 bases align to TRBD1. The CDR3 runs to 14 residues. In germline, CDR1 is SGHRS, CDR2 YFSETQ. With V trimmed by 2 bases and J by 6 bases, 4 bases remained unmatched. CDR3 sequence: CASSLTGGRDTQYF. The CDR3 region has the DNA TGCGCCAGCAGCTTAACAGGGGGCCGGGATACGCAGTATTTT. The full variable domain, its missing parts supplied by reference TRBV5-1 and TRBJ2-3, is KAGVTQTPRYLIKTRGQQVTLSCSPISGHRSVSWYQQTPGQGLQFLFEYFSETQRNKGNFPGRFSGRQFSNSRSEMNVSTLELGDSALYLCASSLTGGRDTQYFGPGTRLTVL.

The J gene is TRBJ1-3, the V gene TRBV7-2; tentatively, D is TRBD1 (5 bases). Trimming cost V 1 base and J 6 bases, with 13 bases left between them. Germline CDR1 reads SGHTA; CDR2 reads FQGNSA. CDR3 size: 15 residues. The CDR3 region is CASSLGPRGENTIYF. The DNA for the CDR3 is TGTGCCAGCAGCTTAGGACCACGGGGGGAAAACACCATATATTTT.

On this clone: A much larger clone sits a single nucleotide away, making a read error possible. This chain uses TRBV6-1 with TRBJ1-1; D may be TRBD1 (5 bases). Per germline, CDR1 MNHNS and CDR2 SASEGT. The CDR3 is 13 amino acids. The CDR3 nucleotides read TGTGTCAGCAGTACATTTCAGGGCACTGAAGCTTTCTTC. Translation gives CVSSTFQGTEAFF.

This clone has at least ten counts. This rearrangement joins TRBV19 to TRBJ1-1, with 9 nucleotides matching TRBD1. The germline CDR1 and CDR2 sequences are LNHDA and SQIVND (reference sequence). The CDR3 consists of 15 residues. Unmatched junction bases numbered 14, after V lost 10 bases and J lost 5 bases. This CDR3 is CATTNPGQGVTEAFF. The CDR3 DNA is TGTGCCACCACAAACCCGGGACAGGGAGTGACTGAAGCTTTCTTT.

J is TRBJ2-7 and V is TRBV5-1, with 7 bases aligning to TRBD2. The CDR3 is 16 amino acids. Germline V gives CDR1 SGHRS, CDR2 YFSETQ. The V and J ends lost 2 bases and 2 bases, in that order; junction bases with no gene match: 10. CDR3 nucleotides: TGCGCCAGCAGCTTACAAGTACTAGCGAGACCCTACGAGCAGTACTTC. Its translation is CASSLQVLARPYEQYF.

This clone appeared once. The CDR3 DNA is TGCAGTGCTCCCCACGAAGGGGGCCTGAACACTGAAGCTTTCTTT. Translation: CSAPHEGGLNTEAFF. The rearrangement uses TRBV20-1 and TRBJ1-1, with 7 bases lining up with TRBD1. CDR3 length: 15 amino acids. The germline V gene has CDR1 DFQATT and CDR2 SNEGSKA (reference sequence). Trimming at V came to 5 bases and at J to 0 bases, leaving 9 bases not matched to a gene.

This chain links TRBV10-3 with TRBJ1-1, with TRBD1 as a possible D gene (5 bases). Trimming cost V 6 bases and J 2 bases, with 13 bases left between them. The CDR3 sequence is 14 residues long. From germline, CDR1 is ENHRY and CDR2 SYGVKD. CDR3 nucleotide sequence: TGTGCCATCAGCCCCAGGGAACCTAACACTGAAGCTTTCTTT. Translated, it gives CAISPREPNTEAFF.